This record covers a single T cell receptor (beta chain). The sample is drawn from a study of blood T cells in healthy people across ages. Germline CDR1 reads SGDLS; CDR2 reads YYNGEE. There are 16 residues in the CDR3. The use of a sample-barcoded 5' primer and a J-beta primer mix characterized a second PCR of about 6 to 11 cycles. The template-switch adaptor was a 5' adaptor with 12 random nucleotides. It tagged each cDNA molecule. Each CDR3 protein gets one entry after TCRdb re-called the 5' RACE reads with MiXCR. The sample contains 1.5 million to 2 million distinct CDR3 sequences, 49% of which appear only once.

Sequenced: blood. V usage is TRBV9 and J usage is TRBJ2-4; 9 nucleotides line up with TRBD2. TRBJ2-5 matches the DNA end more closely, so the J call is doubtful. This clonotype was obtained from a woman in her thirties or forties in good health. The CDR3 DNA reads TGTGCCAGCAGCGCAACCTCCGGGACTAGCAGAGAGACCCAGTACTTC. Its protein product is CASSATSGTSRETQYF.